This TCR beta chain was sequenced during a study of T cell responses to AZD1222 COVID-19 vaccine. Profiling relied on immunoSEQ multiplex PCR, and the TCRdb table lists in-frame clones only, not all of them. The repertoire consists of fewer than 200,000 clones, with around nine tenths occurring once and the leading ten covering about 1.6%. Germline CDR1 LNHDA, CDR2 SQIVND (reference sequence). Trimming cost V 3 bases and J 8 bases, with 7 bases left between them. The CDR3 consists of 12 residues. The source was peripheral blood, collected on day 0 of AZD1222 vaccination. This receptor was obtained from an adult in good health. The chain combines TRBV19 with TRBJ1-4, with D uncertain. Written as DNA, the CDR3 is TGTGCCAGTAGTATTAAGGGCGAAAAACTGTTTTTT. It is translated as CASSIKGEKLFF.